This T cell receptor (beta chain) was recovered during a study of shared clonotypes between healthy human individuals (TCRdb year 2020). For context, the study as a whole: The cohort included a few men and a couple of women between 18 and 49 years of age. To estimate repertoire size and how much clonotypes are shared between individuals, the study performed deep sequencing of blood TCR repertoires from about five healthy adults. Per donor, leukapheresis produced somewhere between about 0.9 and 9.5 billion PBMCs. Per donor, three plates each were used for CD4 naive and CD4 memory, two for CD8 naive, and one for CD8 memory. To increase sequencing depth and limit assay-specific biases, TCR repertoire library preparation and sequencing were carried out by different laboratories using diverse techniques.

Relative to germline, V is 2 bases shorter and J is 3 bases shorter, with 7 bases between their ends. The germline V gene sets CDR1 to MNHEY and CDR2 to SVGAGI. The CDR3 numbers 13 residues from cysteine through phenylalanine. CDR3 DNA is the only sequence kept; it has 39 bases, read in frame from the first base. The full study reports these points: Sharing across several donors was observed for about 4.8% of naive CD4, 3% to 3.5% of naive CD8, about 2.5% of memory CD4, and about 0.4% of memory CD8 clonotypes. Naive subsets generally had larger estimated clonotype richness than memory subsets did. Based on pairwise subsampling, the degree of clonotype sharing among donors was expected to be affected by sequencing depth. Compared with non-shared clonotypes, the clonotypes found in all four sorted-subset donors had higher generation probabilities. Incomplete sequencing was indicated by rarefaction of sorted-subset datasets, despite the large sequencing depth. The small number of donors limited the genetic and exposure-history diversity represented. Sampling was restricted to blood, and TCR repertoires in tissues likely differ from the TCR repertoires found in blood.

Using the deep immunoSEQ assay, multiplex PCR amplified TCR CDR3 regions from genomic DNA. Extracted genomic DNA from each cell subset was distributed evenly across all wells of several immunoSEQ 96-well plates, and each plate was treated as a replicate. For sorted subsets, each replicate PCR was loaded with around 220 ng genomic DNA, equivalent to 30,000 or so T cell genomes. Purified libraries were quantified with a Qubit 3.0 fluorometer, sized on a Bioanalyzer 2100, and re-quantified with the KAPA Library Quantification kit. Each immunoSEQ 96-well plate was sequenced on its own single-read 150-cycle Illumina NextSeq 550 flow cell. Regarding the original processing steps: Because the immunoSEQ output held only junctional sequences and lacked quality scores, the filtering could not match the filtering applied to full-length reads. Sequences were annotated with PyIR, a Python wrapper for IgBLAST v1.9, and V/J genes and CDR3 were assigned using IMGT germline references. Reads were removed for weak V/J assignments (E-value above 1e-6), missing CDR3, stop codons, out-of-frame junctions, or ambiguous translated residues. V3J clonotypes were defined as sequences sharing an identical inferred V gene, J gene, and CDR3 amino acid sequence. Percentage overlap between repertoires was computed as shared unique clonotypes divided by the size of the smaller repertoire. Three approaches were used to assess repertoire richness: RTK rarefaction, the Chao1 estimator, and Recon v2.1 estimates of unobserved clonotypes. Generation probabilities for all TCRbeta clonotypes obtained by the gDNA method from four donors were computed using OLGA. What TCRdb holds here is the immuneACCESS table cut down to in-frame rearrangements. Part of the clones is not present; checked against another copy, under half of the missing clones reflect an unresolved V gene, and the others are unexplained. V and J calls and clone size are copied from that table; D and trimming were computed from the DNA. This sample comprises roughly 1,100,000 clones, about 75% of them detected only once. The ten largest clones capture roughly 1.4% of the sample.

Healthy HIV-negative adults with no recently reported acute infections or vaccinations were included as donors. Only Caucasian adults living in Nashville, Tennessee, USA were represented among the donors. Magnetic negative selection was used to enrich CD4+ T cells, after which naive cells were positively selected on CD45RA and the negative fraction became the memory subset. After blood collection by leukapheresis, PBMCs were isolated using Ficoll-Histopaque density gradient centrifugation and then cryopreserved in the vapor phase of liquid nitrogen. Purity and quantity of every magnetically sorted T cell population were checked by analytical flow cytometry. Each sorted fraction had its genomic DNA isolated and then quantified by UV absorbance on a Nanodrop 2000c. Comment on this clone: Its antigen is unknown. Base qualities are missing; no much larger clone stands one base away.

The chain links TRBV6-5 with TRBJ1-1, with an unclear D gene assignment. The sequence was obtained from a man younger than 35 in good health. The specimen was memory CD4+ T cells sorted from blood. In light of the paper, this sample's cell subset or site label describes: CD45RA-negative fraction. Here the CDR3 is given as CASSYEWDTEAFF. At the DNA level, the sequence is TGTGCCAGCAGTTACGAGTGGGACACTGAAGCTTTCTTT.